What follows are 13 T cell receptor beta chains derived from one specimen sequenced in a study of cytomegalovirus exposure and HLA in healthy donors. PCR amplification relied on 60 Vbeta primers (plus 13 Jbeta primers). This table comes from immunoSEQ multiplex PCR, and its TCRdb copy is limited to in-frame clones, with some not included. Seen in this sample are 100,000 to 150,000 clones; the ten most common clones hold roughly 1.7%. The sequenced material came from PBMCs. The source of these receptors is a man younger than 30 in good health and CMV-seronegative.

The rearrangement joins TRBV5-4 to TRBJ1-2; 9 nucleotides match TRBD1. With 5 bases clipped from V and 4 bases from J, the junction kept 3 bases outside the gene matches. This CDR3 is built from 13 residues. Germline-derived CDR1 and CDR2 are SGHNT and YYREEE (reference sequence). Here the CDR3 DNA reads TGTGCCAGCAGGACAGGGGGACCCTATGGCTACACCTTC. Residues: CASRTGGPYGYTF.

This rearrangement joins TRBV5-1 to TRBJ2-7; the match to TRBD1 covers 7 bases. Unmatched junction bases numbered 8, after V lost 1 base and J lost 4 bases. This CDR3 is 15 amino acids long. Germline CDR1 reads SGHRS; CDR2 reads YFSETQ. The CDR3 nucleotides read TGCGCCAGCAGCTTGAAACAGGGGCGGTTTTACGAGCAGTACTTC. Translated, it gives CASSLKQGRFYEQYF.

The CDR3 loop reads CASSLWGQGRGQPQHF. CDR3 coding DNA: TGTGCCAGCAGTTTATGGGGACAGGGAAGGGGTCAGCCCCAGCATTTT. This rearrangement joins TRBV28 to TRBJ1-5; TRBD1 matches 9 bases. Losses at the gene ends were 0 bases for V and 6 bases for J; bases not matched to a gene: 6. The CDR3 is made up of 16 amino acids. The germline CDR1 and CDR2 sequences are MDHEN and SYDVKM. Drawing the rest from reference TRBV28 and TRBJ1-5, the complete variable domain is DVKVTQSSRYLVKRTGEKVFLECVQDMDHENMFWYRQDPGLGLRLIYFSYDVKMKEKGDIPEGYSVSREKKERFSLILESASTNQTSMYLCASSLWGQGRGQPQHFGDGTRLSIL.

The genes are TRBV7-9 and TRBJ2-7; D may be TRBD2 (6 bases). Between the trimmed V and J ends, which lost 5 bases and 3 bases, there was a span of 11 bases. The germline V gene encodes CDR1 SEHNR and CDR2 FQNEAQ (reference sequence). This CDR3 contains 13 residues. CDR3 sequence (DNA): TGTGCCAGCAGCCCCGGGACTCTCTACGAGCAGTACTTC. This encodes CASSPGTLYEQYF.

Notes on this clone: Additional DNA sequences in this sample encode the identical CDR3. CDR3 loop: CASSSGQGGQPQHF. The CDR3, as DNA: TGTGCCAGCAGCAGTGGGCAGGGCGGTCAGCCCCAGCATTTT. The rearrangement links TRBV7-6 to TRBJ1-5; perhaps TRBD1 as D (5 bases). This CDR3 is built from 14 residues. Looked up from germline, CDR1 is SGHVS and CDR2 is FNYEAQ. The V end lost 5 bases, the J end lost 6 bases, and 14 bases lay between the germline ends.

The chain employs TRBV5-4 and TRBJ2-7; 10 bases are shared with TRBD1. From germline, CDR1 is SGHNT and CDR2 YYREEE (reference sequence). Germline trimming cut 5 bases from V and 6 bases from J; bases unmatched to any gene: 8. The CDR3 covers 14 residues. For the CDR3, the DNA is TGTGCCAGCAGACCGGGACAGGGGATCGGCGAGCAGTACTTC. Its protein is CASRPGQGIGEQYF.

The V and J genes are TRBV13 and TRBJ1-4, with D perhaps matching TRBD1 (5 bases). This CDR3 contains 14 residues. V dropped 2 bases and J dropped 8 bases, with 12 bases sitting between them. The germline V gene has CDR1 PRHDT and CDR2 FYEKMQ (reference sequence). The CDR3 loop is CASSLLGGEEKLFF. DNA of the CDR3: TGTGCCAGCAGCTTACTCGGGGGAGAAGAAAAACTGTTTTTT. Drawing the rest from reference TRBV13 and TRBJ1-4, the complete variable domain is AAGVIQSPRHLIKEKRETATLKCYPIPRHDTVYWYQQGPGQDPQFLISFYEKMQSDKGSIPDRFSAQQFSDYHSELNMSSLELGDSALYFCASSLLGGEEKLFFGSGTQLSVL.

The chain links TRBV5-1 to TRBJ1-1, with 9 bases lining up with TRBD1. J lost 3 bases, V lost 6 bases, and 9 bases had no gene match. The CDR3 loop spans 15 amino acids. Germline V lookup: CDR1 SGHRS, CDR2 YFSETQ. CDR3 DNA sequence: TGCGCCAGCAAGTACAGGGGGCCGGGGGACACTGAAGCTTTCTTT. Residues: CASKYRGPGDTEAFF.

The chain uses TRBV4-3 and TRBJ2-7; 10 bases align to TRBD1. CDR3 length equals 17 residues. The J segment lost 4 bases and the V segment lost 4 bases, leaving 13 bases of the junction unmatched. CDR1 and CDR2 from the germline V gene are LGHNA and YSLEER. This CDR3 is CASSPSIRGQGFYEQYF. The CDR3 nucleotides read TGCGCCAGCAGCCCCTCAATTAGGGGACAGGGGTTTTACGAGCAGTACTTC.

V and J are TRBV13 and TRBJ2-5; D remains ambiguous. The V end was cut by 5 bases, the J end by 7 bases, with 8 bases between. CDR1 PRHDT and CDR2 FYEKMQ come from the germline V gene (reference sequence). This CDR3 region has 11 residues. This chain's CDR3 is CASSEIGTQYF. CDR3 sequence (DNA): TGTGCCAGCAGCGAAATCGGGACCCAGTACTTC.

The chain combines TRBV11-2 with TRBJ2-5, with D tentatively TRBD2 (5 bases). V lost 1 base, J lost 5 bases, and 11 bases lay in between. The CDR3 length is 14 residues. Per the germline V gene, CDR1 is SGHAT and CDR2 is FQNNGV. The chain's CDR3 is CASSLASRGETQYF. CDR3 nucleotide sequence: TGTGCCAGCAGCTTAGCGTCGCGCGGGGAGACCCAGTACTTC.

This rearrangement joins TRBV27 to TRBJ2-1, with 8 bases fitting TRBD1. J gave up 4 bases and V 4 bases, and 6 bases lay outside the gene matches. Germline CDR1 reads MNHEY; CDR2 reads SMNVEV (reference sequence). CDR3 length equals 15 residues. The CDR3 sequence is CASSSGTGPYNEQFF. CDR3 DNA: TGTGCCAGCAGTTCCGGGACAGGACCTTACAATGAGCAGTTCTTC.

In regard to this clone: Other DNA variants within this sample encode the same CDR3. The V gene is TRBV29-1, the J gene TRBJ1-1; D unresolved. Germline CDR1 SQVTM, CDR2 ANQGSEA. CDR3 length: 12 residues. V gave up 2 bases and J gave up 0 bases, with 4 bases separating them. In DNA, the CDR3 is TGCAGCGTTGAACAGATGAACACTGAAGCTTTCTTT. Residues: CSVEQMNTEAFF.